A single sample gave rise to the 17 T cell receptor beta chains below, sequenced in a study of T cell changes during pregnancy in multiple sclerosis. Data came from immunoSEQ multiplex PCR; TCRdb stores just in-frame clones and leaves some out. The sample has tens of thousands of clones, just over 90% seen once; the top ten hold about 1%. The specimen was peripheral blood, collected in the third trimester of pregnancy. The receptors derive from a female donor with multiple sclerosis, enrolled in a pregnancy study.

The chain carries TRBV27 and TRBJ1-4; 8 bases fit TRBD1. Germline values: CDR1 MNHEY, CDR2 SMNVEV (reference sequence). The CDR3 has 17 amino acids. J gave up 1 base and V 2 bases, and 6 bases lay outside the gene matches. The CDR3 loop reads CASSLQNRGGTNEKLFF. The CDR3, as DNA: TGTGCCAGCAGTTTACAGAACAGGGGGGGAACTAATGAAAAACTGTTTTTT.

This clone was recorded a few times. The rearrangement uses TRBV4-1 and TRBJ2-7; 7 bases are a match to TRBD2. The CDR3 is 16 amino acids. CDR1 and CDR2 from the germline V gene are MGHRA and YSYEKL. Unmatched junction bases numbered 5, after V lost 0 bases and J lost 0 bases. CDR3 residues: CASSQENSGFSYEQYF. DNA of the CDR3: TGCGCCAGCAGCCAAGAAAATAGCGGGTTCTCCTACGAGCAGTACTTC.

A remark on this clone: An end of the junction differs from the germline gene, which may be a read error. Additional DNA sequences in this sample encode the identical CDR3. The chain joins TRBV30 to TRBJ2-1, with 14 bases aligning to TRBD2. CDR3 length equals 19 residues. The V gene's germline CDR1 is GTSNPN and CDR2 SVGIG (reference sequence). CDR3 in DNA: TGTGCCTGGAGTGTATTGGGACTAGCGGGGGAGAACTCCTACAATGAACAGTTCTTC. It translates to CAWSVLGLAGENSYNEQFF.

This sequence joins TRBV7-2 and TRBJ2-5, with 7 bases fitting TRBD1. CDR1 SGHTA and CDR2 FQGNSA come from the germline V gene. The V segment lost 6 bases and the J segment 4 bases; nucleotides outside the gene matches: 5. CDR3 length: 13 residues. CDR3 nucleotides: TGTGCCAGCAGGGCATCAGGGGGAGAGACCCAGTACTTC. This codes for CASRASGGETQYF.

The gene calls are TRBV4-1 and TRBJ2-5, with D perhaps matching TRBD2 (6 bases). Germline CDR1 MGHRA, CDR2 YSYEKL. The CDR3 runs to 13 residues. V lost 5 bases, J lost 2 bases, and 9 bases lay in between. Written as DNA, the CDR3 is TGCGCCAGCAGCGGACTACTACAAGAGACCCAGTACTTC. Its protein is CASSGLLQETQYF.

This rearrangement joins TRBV5-1 to TRBJ2-5; 7 bases fit TRBD2. Germline V gives CDR1 SGHRS, CDR2 YFSETQ. V lost 0 bases to trimming and J lost 5 bases; unmatched junction nucleotides: 4. This CDR3 comprises 14 residues. CDR3 loop: CASSLEWEGETQYF. The CDR3 DNA reads as TGCGCCAGCAGCTTGGAGTGGGAGGGGGAGACCCAGTACTTC.

The chain combines TRBV5-6 with TRBJ1-2; 8 bases fit TRBD1. The CDR3 sequence is 13 residues long. Germline V lookup: CDR1 SGHDT, CDR2 YYEEEE. Trimming removed 6 bases from V and 6 bases from J; junction bases left unmatched: 7. The CDR3 region has the DNA TGTGCCAGCATCCTAAGGACAGGGAATGGCTACACCTTC. Translation gives CASILRTGNGYTF.

The V and J genes are TRBV27 and TRBJ1-3; 7 nucleotides align to TRBD1. Trimming removed 5 bases from V and 2 bases from J; junction bases left unmatched: 3. The germline V gene has CDR1 MNHEY and CDR2 SMNVEV (reference sequence). The CDR3 extends over 14 amino acids. The CDR3 sequence is CASSPDRAGNTIYF. DNA of the CDR3: TGTGCCAGCAGTCCCGACAGGGCTGGAAACACCATATATTTT.

The V gene is TRBV5-1, the J gene TRBJ1-5; the match to TRBD1 covers 7 bases. CDR1 and CDR2 from the germline V gene are SGHRS and YFSETQ. This CDR3 is built from 14 residues. V gave up 5 bases and J gave up 6 bases; unmatched junction bases: 8. CDR3 residues: CASSEGTEGQPQHF. In nucleotides, the CDR3 is TGCGCCAGCAGTGAGGGGACAGAGGGTCAGCCCCAGCATTTT.

This clone was observed a handful of times. The V call is TRBV27, the J call TRBJ1-1; 7 bases line up with TRBD1. The CDR3 is 15 residues long. Germline-derived CDR1 and CDR2 are MNHEY and SMNVEV (reference sequence). V was pared by 2 bases and J by 3 bases, with 6 bases of the junction left unmatched. CDR3 DNA: TGTGCCAGCAGTTTAGGGGTCGACAGGGACACTGAAGCTTTCTTT. It codes for CASSLGVDRDTEAFF.

V usage is TRBV28 and J usage is TRBJ2-1; maybe TRBD2 (6 bases). Germline V gene data show CDR1 as MDHEN and CDR2 as SYDVKM. Trimming cost V 6 bases and J 7 bases, with 10 bases left between them. The CDR3 loop spans 12 amino acids. The CDR3 DNA follows: TGTGCCAGCAGCCTCAGCGGGAATGAGCAGTTCTTC. It yields the protein CASSLSGNEQFF.

This rearrangement joins TRBV2 to TRBJ1-1, with D possibly TRBD1 on 6 matching bases. The CDR3 is made up of 12 amino acids. The V gene's germline CDR1 is SNHLY and CDR2 FYNNEI. V lost 5 bases to trimming and J lost 8 bases, with 12 bases between them. The DNA for the CDR3 is TGTGCCAGCAGTTGGACAGCGCCGGAAGCTTTCTTT. Protein sequence: CASSWTAPEAFF.

The CDR3 nucleotides are TGCGCCAGCAGCCCCGACAACCAAGAGACCCAGTACTTC. This codes for CASSPDNQETQYF. The chain couples TRBV5-1 to TRBJ2-5; D gene unclear. Per the germline V gene, CDR1 is SGHRS and CDR2 is YFSETQ. Deletions cut 4 bases from V and 0 bases from J, with 7 bases between. The CDR3 has 13 amino acids.

Written as DNA, the CDR3 is TGTGCCAGCAGTTTGAGGGAGGGAATAGATACGCAGTATTTT. Amino acid sequence: CASSLREGIDTQYF. This chain joins TRBV27 and TRBJ2-3; 7 nucleotides line up with TRBD2. Looked up from germline, CDR1 is MNHEY and CDR2 is SMNVEV (reference sequence). The CDR3 extends over 14 amino acids. With V trimmed by 3 bases and J by 5 bases, 5 bases remained unmatched.

Here the CDR3 reads CASSYNLAGFYEQYF. The CDR3 bases are TGTGCCAGCAGTTACAATCTAGCGGGGTTCTACGAGCAGTACTTC. The chain is built from TRBV6-5 and TRBJ2-7; 9 bases are a match to TRBD2. CDR1 and CDR2 (germline): MNHEY, SVGAGI. This CDR3 comprises 15 residues. The junction had 5 bases not matched to a gene; V was cut back by 2 bases and J by 3 bases.

The rearrangement uses TRBV28 and TRBJ1-1, with a possible D match to TRBD1 (6 bases). CDR3 length equals 15 residues. Germline V gives CDR1 MDHEN, CDR2 SYDVKM. The V and J ends lost 5 bases and 1 base respectively, with 14 bases between them. CDR3 in DNA: TGTGCCAGCAGTCCATCGGGACACCAGAACACTGAAGCTTTCTTT. This sequence encodes CASSPSGHQNTEAFF.

V gene TRBV11-2 combines with J gene TRBJ1-1; D not resolved. This CDR3 is built from 15 residues. V was pared by 0 bases and J by 2 bases, with 10 bases between. Germline V gene sequence: CDR1 SGHAT, CDR2 FQNNGV. As DNA, the CDR3 is TGTGCCAGCAGCTTAGAGTTGGCCGCTAACACTGAAGCTTTCTTT. The encoded protein is CASSLELAANTEAFF.